This passage covers 17 T cell receptor beta chains from one sample sequenced in a study of control samples from healthy donors and cancer patients. Repertoires were generated with immunoSEQ multiplex PCR, while TCRdb's copy carries only in-frame clones and drops some. Of about 92,000 clones detected, more than 75% appear once; the ten largest clones hold about 9.2%. Sample: blood. These TCRs come from a woman aged 55-70 years in good health.

Only one count was recorded for this clone. This chain uses TRBV11-3 with TRBJ2-7; 8 bases are a match to TRBD1. With 5 bases clipped from V and 0 bases from J, the junction kept 3 bases outside the gene matches. The germline V gene encodes CDR1 SGHNT and CDR2 YENEEA. The length of the CDR3 is 14 residues. The CDR3 DNA reads TGTGCCAGCAGCCCGGGACAGGCCTCCTACGAGCAGTACTTC. Translated, it gives CASSPGQASYEQYF. Drawing the rest from reference TRBV11-3 and TRBJ2-7, the complete variable domain is EAGVVQSPRYKIIEKKQPVAFWCNPISGHNTLYWYLQNLGQGPELLIRYENEEAVDDSQLPKDRFSAERLKGVDSTLKIQPAELGDSAVYLCASSPGQASYEQYFGPGTRLTVT.

The rearrangement uses TRBV19 and TRBJ2-2; 8 nucleotides agree with TRBD2. The germline CDR1 and CDR2 sequences are LNHDA and SQIVND (reference sequence). The CDR3 runs 16 residues. After removal of 6 bases from V and 1 base from J, the junction contained 7 bases not matched to a gene. CDR3 bases: TGTGCCAGTAGCCGGGGGGGTAGCGGGAACACCGGGGAGCTGTTTTTT. The encoded protein is CASSRGGSGNTGELFF.

The V and J genes are TRBV14 and TRBJ2-1; 7 nucleotides match TRBD2. The CDR3 consists of 14 residues. V lost 1 base to trimming and J lost 14 bases; unmatched junction nucleotides: 11. Per germline, CDR1 SGHDN and CDR2 FVKESK. The DNA for the CDR3 is TGTGCCAGCAGCCAAGTGGAGGGAGGGCCCACAAAGTTCTTC. It is translated as CASSQVEGGPTKFF. Together with reference TRBV14 and TRBJ2-1, the CDR3 gives the full variable domain: EAGVTQFPSHSVIEKGQTVTLRCDPISGHDNLYWYRRVMGKEIKFLLHFVKESKQDESGMPNNRFLAERTGGTYSTLKVQPAELEDSGVYFCASSQVEGGPTKFFGPGTRLTVL.

The rearrangement joins TRBV7-2 to TRBJ2-5; 9 positions match TRBD1. The CDR3 consists of 15 residues. After removal of 1 base from V and 9 bases from J, the junction contained 9 bases not matched to a gene. Germline loops: CDR1 SGHTA, CDR2 FQGNSA. The CDR3 sequence is CASSLGWGTGRSQYF. In nucleotides, the CDR3 is TGTGCCAGCAGCTTAGGCTGGGGGACAGGGAGGTCCCAGTACTTC.

V is TRBV10-1 and J is TRBJ1-4; D remains ambiguous. Per germline, CDR1 WNHNN and CDR2 SYGVQD (reference sequence). This CDR3 contains 14 residues. V was clipped by 3 bases and J by 5 bases, with 10 bases between them. The DNA of the CDR3 is TGCGCCAGCAGTGATGGAGGTCCCAATGAAAAACTGTTTTTT. Its protein is CASSDGGPNEKLFF.

The gene calls are TRBV9 and TRBJ1-3; D is unresolved. V was cut by 4 bases and J by 0 bases, with 14 bases left in between. This CDR3 has 16 amino acids. Germline V gene data show CDR1 as SGDLS and CDR2 as YYNGEE. In DNA form, the CDR3 reads TGTGCCAGCAGCCCCCAGGACGGACTCTCTGGAAACACCATATATTTT. Protein sequence: CASSPQDGLSGNTIYF. The whole variable domain, remainder taken from reference TRBV9 and TRBJ1-3, is DSGVTQTPKHLITATGQRVTLRCSPRSGDLSVYWYQQSLDQGLQFLIQYYNGEERAKGNILERFSAQQFPDLHSELNLSSLELGDSALYFCASSPQDGLSGNTIYFGEGSWLTVV.

V gene TRBV19 combines with J gene TRBJ1-4; a weak D match, TRBD1 (5 bases). V shed 5 bases and J shed 4 bases, with 14 bases lying between them. Germline V gene sequence: CDR1 LNHDA, CDR2 SQIVND (reference sequence). This CDR3 contains 15 residues. The CDR3 reads CASSGGDSLNEKLFF. CDR3 DNA sequence: TGTGCCAGTAGTGGGGGAGACAGCCTTAATGAAAAACTGTTTTTT.

The chain recombines TRBV10-2 with TRBJ1-5; 9 positions agree with TRBD1. Trimming took 8 bases from V and 5 from J; bases not matched to a gene: 4. The germline V gene encodes CDR1 WSHSY and CDR2 SAAADI. This CDR3 has 13 residues. The CDR3 is CASAGQGHQPQHF. The DNA of the CDR3 is TGCGCCAGCGCAGGACAGGGGCATCAGCCCCAGCATTTT.

This chain links TRBV4-2 with TRBJ2-7, with D perhaps given as TRBD1 or TRBD2 (5 bases each). This CDR3 spans 13 amino acids. Germline loops: CDR1 LGHNA, CDR2 YNFKEQ. V lost 1 base and J 2 bases, leaving 6 bases between the germline ends. The DNA of the CDR3 is TGTGCCAGCAGCCAAGGGGGACCCTACGAGCAGTACTTC. Its protein is CASSQGGPYEQYF.

In its sample, this clone was seen many times. The V gene is TRBV28, the J gene TRBJ1-5, with D unresolved. V lost 5 bases to trimming and J lost 2 bases, with 19 bases between them. Per germline, CDR1 MDHEN and CDR2 SYDVKM. This CDR3 is 17 amino acids long. CDR3 region: CASSLIPGSYGNQPQHF. CDR3 nucleotide sequence: TGTGCCAGCAGTCTTATACCCGGGAGTTACGGCAATCAGCCCCAGCATTTT.

The J gene is TRBJ2-6, the V gene TRBV6-1, with TRBD1 as a possible D gene (6 bases). The germline V and J ends were trimmed by 1 base and 0 bases, with 10 bases remaining between them. The germline V gene encodes CDR1 MNHNS and CDR2 SASEGT. The CDR3 runs to 17 residues. CDR3 sequence reads: CASSEGGTFSGANVLTF. The CDR3 DNA reads TGTGCCAGCAGTGAAGGGGGGACATTCTCTGGGGCCAACGTCCTGACTTTC.

This sequence joins TRBV18 and TRBJ2-2; D gene unclear. Between the trimmed V and J ends, which lost 0 bases and 4 bases, there was a span of 9 bases. Germline CDR1 is KGHSH and CDR2 is LQKENI. The CDR3 sequence is 15 residues long. The CDR3 DNA follows: TGTGCCAGCTCACCACCGGGGATCACCACCGGGGAGCTGTTTTTT. It translates to CASSPPGITTGELFF.

There are a few counts of this clone. The chain couples TRBV4-3 to TRBJ2-3, with 10 bases aligning to TRBD1. The ends lost 4 bases at V and 5 bases at J; junction bases unmatched: 0. This CDR3 has 13 residues. The germline V gene has CDR1 LGHNA and CDR2 YSLEER. DNA of the CDR3: TGCGCCAGCAGCCGGACAGGGGGAGATACGCAGTATTTT. It yields the protein CASSRTGGDTQYF.

This clone was detected only once. The genes are TRBV2 and TRBJ1-5, with D perhaps matching TRBD1 (5 bases). From germline, CDR1 is SNHLY and CDR2 FYNNEI. The CDR3 loop spans 13 amino acids. V was pared by 3 bases and J by 9 bases, with 12 bases between. The CDR3 region has the DNA TGTGCCAGCAGTGATCAGGGCTACGGGCCCCAGCATTTT. Translated: CASSDQGYGPQHF.

The chain combines TRBV10-3 with TRBJ1-5; no reliable D call. The CDR3 is made up of 15 amino acids. Germline CDR1 is ENHRY and CDR2 is SYGVKD. The V end was cut by 0 bases, the J end by 4 bases, with 10 bases between. The CDR3 loop is CAISESRVTNQPQHF. DNA for the CDR3: TGTGCCATCAGTGAGTCACGTGTGACTAATCAGCCCCAGCATTTT.

This rearrangement joins TRBV4-1 to TRBJ2-1; a possible D gene is TRBD2 (6 bases). The germline V gene has CDR1 MGHRA and CDR2 YSYEKL. CDR3 length: 15 residues. V gave up 1 base and J gave up 2 bases, with 9 bases separating them. CDR3 residues: CASSQGLATYNEQFF. In nucleotides, the CDR3 is TGCGCCAGCAGCCAAGGGCTAGCGACCTACAATGAGCAGTTCTTC.

This rearrangement joins TRBV9 to TRBJ2-5, with TRBD2 matching 12 bases. The V segment lost 3 bases and the J segment 5 bases; nucleotides outside the gene matches: 5. Germline-derived CDR1 and CDR2 are SGDLS and YYNGEE. The CDR3 is 15 amino acids. The CDR3 reads CASSALAGGVETQYF. The CDR3 DNA follows: TGTGCCAGCAGCGCCCTAGCGGGGGGGGTGGAGACCCAGTACTTC.